This is a list of T cell receptor beta chains from one sample in a study of cytomegalovirus exposure and HLA in healthy donors. TCRdb keeps only in-frame clones here, not all; method: immunoSEQ multiplex PCR. The sample holds under 200,000 clones; around 80% are singletons and the top ten take under 7.5%. The sequencing input was PBMCs. The receptors were gathered from a man aged 35-49 years in good health and CMV-seronegative. Both conserved end residues are part of each CDR3. The D gene is left open where the match is weak.

j_gene	d_gene	v_gene	CDR3aa
TRBJ2-1	-	TRBV6-4	CASSVSGSYNEQFF
TRBJ2-7	TRBD1	TRBV6-6	CASSDRNSYEQYF
TRBJ1-6	-	TRBV19	CASSTQGYRGSPLHF
TRBJ2-3	-	TRBV30	CAWLGGASTDTQYF
TRBJ1-3	TRBD1	TRBV14	CASSLRQGDTIYF
TRBJ2-3	TRBD2	TRBV19	CASTRLAGGTDTQYF
TRBJ1-1	-	TRBV29-1	CSPTVTEAFF
TRBJ1-4	-	TRBV19	CASSMQGPNEKLFF
TRBJ1-1	-	TRBV11-3	CASSLFSGEGTEAFF
TRBJ1-2	-	TRBV4-3	CASSQQISGHNYGYTF
TRBJ1-2	-	TRBV6-5	CASSYSGTNGYTF
TRBJ2-1	TRBD1	TRBV7-2	CASSYYRGSYNEQFF
-	TRBD1	TRBV4-3	CASSQRQGTGEQYF
TRBJ1-2	-	TRBV5-6	CASSLVQGVYGYTF
TRBJ1-5	-	TRBV19	CASMDGGWGPYSNQPQHF
TRBJ1-4	-	TRBV14	CASSLLNEKLFF
TRBJ1-1	-	TRBV16	CASSQELKNTEAFF
TRBJ1-4	TRBD1	TRBV4-3	CASSPGQGRGKLFF
TRBJ2-5	TRBD1	TRBV9	CASSVAPGTGQETQYF
TRBJ2-6	-	TRBV4-1	CASNQAPGQLSGANVLTF
TRBJ2-2	-	TRBV5-4	CASSQGPSVGSGELFF
TRBJ2-7	TRBD2	TRBV7-2	CASRIPRGGPGEQYF
TRBJ1-1	TRBD1	TRBV5-4	CASSMQQGADTEAFF
TRBJ2-7	TRBD1	TRBV7-9	CASSAGQGTADQYF
TRBJ2-7	-	TRBV6-1	CASSARSNSLVYEQYF
TRBJ2-1	-	TRBV6-5	CASRRRREHEQFF
TRBJ2-5	TRBD1	TRBV7-9	CASSLAGGEETQYF
TRBJ2-3	TRBD1	TRBV7-3	CASSLWQGADTQYF
TRBJ2-7	TRBD1	TRBV11-3	CASSRPGQGYEQYF
TRBJ2-5	TRBD2	TRBV6-5	CASSSGLAGGSETQYF
TRBJ1-2	-	TRBV6-5	CASSYFRANYGYTF
TRBJ1-1	-	TRBV7-2	CASSLEAGLRAFF
TRBJ2-5	-	TRBV19	CATAGLQETQYF
TRBJ1-5	-	TRBV10-3	CAISVQYSNQPQHF
TRBJ1-5	-	TRBV30	CAWSTDSNQPQHF
TRBJ1-1	-	TRBV6-5	CASSLRGIGTEAFF
TRBJ1-2	-	TRBV5-6	CASSWAGNYGYTF
TRBJ1-4	-	TRBV10-3	CAISTSGVGEKLFF
TRBJ2-1	-	TRBV18	CASSVGYRSEQFF
TRBJ2-2	TRBD2	TRBV4-1	CASSQAVAGAQPFF
TRBJ2-1	TRBD2	TRBV7-9	CASSLVIAGDHEQFF
TRBJ1-4	TRBD1	TRBV11-3	CASARGAGEKLFF
TRBJ2-7	TRBD1	TRBV7-9	CASSLGGGARYEQYF
TRBJ2-5	-	TRBV6-1	CASHGGQAQETQYF
TRBJ1-3	TRBD1	TRBV9	CASSGTGGSGNTIYF
TRBJ1-3	TRBD1	TRBV11-2	CASSLVIGTGSGNTIYF
TRBJ2-1	-	TRBV4-1	CASSQVGGLNNEQFF
TRBJ2-7	-	TRBV30	CAWSVGRGSYEQYF
-	TRBD1	TRBV29-1	CSVLRTGSLYEQYF
TRBJ1-1	TRBD1	TRBV6-1	CASSGWDRGNTEAFF
TRBJ1-2	-	TRBV29-1	CSVEGGDRLNYGYTF
TRBJ2-7	TRBD1	TRBV5-4	CASSSPGQGYEQYF